These 30 T cell receptor beta chains were sequenced from one sample in a study of vaccination and CD4 T cells after COVID-19. The antigens of these receptors remain unknown. As to treatment: roughly ten-day PBMC culture with coronavirus spike peptide pools or control peptides (ViraFEST assay). The Oncomine TCR Beta short-read assay was what sequenced the DNA obtained from cultured CD4+ T cells. TCRdb called the PCR reads again in MiXCR, with one record for every CDR3 protein. The profile shows thousands of distinct CDR3 sequences, under 70% of them singletons. The sequenced sample consisted of CD4+ T cells from blood, cultured in vitro. Every receptor here comes from a human donor who had recovered from COVID-19.

The rearrangement joins TRBV7-6 to TRBJ2-5; TRBD2 aligns across 7 bases. Germline assignment: CDR1 SGHVS and CDR2 FNYEAQ. The CDR3 sequence is 15 residues long. Trimming removed 0 bases from V and 3 bases from J; junction bases left unmatched: 4. DNA of the CDR3: TGTGCCAGCAGCTTAGCTTCTAGCGGAAAAGAGACCCAGTACTTC. It specifies CASSLASSGKETQYF.

This chain connects TRBV9 to TRBJ1-2, with TRBD1 as a possible D gene (6 bases). V was trimmed by 0 bases and J by 5 bases, leaving 8 bases between them. The CDR3 sequence is 13 residues long. Germline assignment: CDR1 SGDLS and CDR2 YYNGEE. CDR3 DNA sequence: TGTGCCAGCAGCGTAGGGACAGCTTATGGCTACACCTTC. Translated, it gives CASSVGTAYGYTF.

This clonotype has only one observation. This sequence joins TRBV7-3 and TRBJ2-5; D remains unclear. The V gene lost 5 bases and the J gene lost 5 bases, with 15 bases spanning the gap. The CDR3 has 14 residues. Looked up from germline, CDR1 is SGHTA and CDR2 is FQGTGA. CDR3 in amino acids: CASSNPGELETQYF. CDR3 nucleotides: TGTGCCAGCAGCAACCCTGGTGAATTGGAGACCCAGTACTTC.

The rearrangement links TRBV7-9 to TRBJ1-2; D gene unclear. The V gene lost 3 bases and the J gene lost 8 bases, with 7 bases spanning the gap. This CDR3 has 11 amino acids. Germline V gives CDR1 SEHNR, CDR2 FQNEAQ (reference sequence). Here the CDR3 reads CASSFGVGYTF. The DNA for the CDR3 is TGTGCCAGCAGCTTCGGGGTAGGCTACACCTTC.

The sample holds one count of this clonotype. The chain is built from TRBV15 and TRBJ1-2; no reliable D call. The CDR3 consists of 13 residues. The germline V gene has CDR1 LNHNV and CDR2 YYDKDF (reference sequence). V lost 3 bases to trimming and J lost 6 bases, with 11 bases between them. This chain's CDR3 is CATSSEFQHGYTF. The CDR3 bases are TGTGCCACCAGCAGTGAATTTCAGCATGGCTACACCTTC.

The J gene is TRBJ2-3, the V gene TRBV20-1; possible D gene TRBD2, 7 bases. V dropped 3 bases and J dropped 9 bases, with 22 bases sitting between them. CDR1 and CDR2 (germline): DFQATT, SNEGSKA (reference sequence). The CDR3 consists of 15 residues. As DNA, the CDR3 is TGCAGTGCTAGTGGAGGCGGGGGCCTTCGGGGAACGCAGTATTTT. Translation: CSASGGGGLRGTQYF.

The rearrangement joins TRBV6-1 to TRBJ1-1, with a tentative D call TRBD1 (6 bases). V lost 7 bases to trimming and J lost 1 base, with 16 bases between them. This CDR3 has 15 residues. Germline V lookup: CDR1 MNHNS, CDR2 SASEGT. DNA for the CDR3: TGTGCCAGCAACCCCCTCGGGGGCAAGAACACTGAAGCTTTCTTT. It is translated as CASNPLGGKNTEAFF.

To note about this clonotype: The junction differs from germline at one of its ends, possibly a read error. The chain is built from TRBV7-7 and TRBJ2-7; the D gene is possibly TRBD1 (6 bases). CDR1 is SSHAT and CDR2 is FNYEAQ in the germline V gene (reference sequence). This CDR3 is built from 13 residues. The CDR3 loop is CASSLEQGGEQYF. The CDR3 coding sequence is TGTGCTAGCAGCTTAGAACAGGGCGGCGAGCAGTACTTC.

The chain couples TRBV20-1 to TRBJ2-5; perhaps TRBD2 as D (6 bases). The V gene's germline CDR1 is DFQATT and CDR2 SNEGSKA (reference sequence). The CDR3 covers 13 residues. Trimming cost V 0 bases and J 4 bases, with 9 bases left between them. CDR3 sequence: CSAREAGRETQYF. CDR3 nucleotide sequence: TGCAGTGCTAGAGAGGCGGGAAGAGAGACCCAGTACTTC.

The V and J genes are TRBV20-1 and TRBJ2-3; 10 bases agree with TRBD2. V lost 6 bases to trimming and J lost 3 bases; unmatched junction nucleotides: 6. The CDR3 runs to 14 residues. Looked up from germline, CDR1 is DFQATT and CDR2 is SNEGSKA (reference sequence). The CDR3 DNA is TGCAGTGCAGAACTAGCGGGACGGACAGATACGCAGTATTTT. Protein sequence: CSAELAGRTDTQYF.

This sequence joins TRBV29-1 and TRBJ2-3, with D tentatively TRBD2 (6 bases). CDR1 is SQVTM, CDR2 ANQGSEA, per germline. The CDR3 covers 14 residues. V was clipped by 3 bases and J by 4 bases, with 14 bases between them. In DNA, the CDR3 is TGCAGCGTTGAGGCAGGGCGGGGAGCAGATACGCAGTATTTT. Residues: CSVEAGRGADTQYF.

The chain has TRBV29-1 and TRBJ1-1; perhaps TRBD1 as D (5 bases). Germline CDR1 is SQVTM and CDR2 is ANQGSEA. The CDR3 has 12 amino acids. The V end was cut by 4 bases, the J end by 6 bases, with 12 bases between. DNA for the CDR3: TGCAGCGTTGCTAGGGACGGGCCTGAAGCTTTCTTT. Its protein product is CSVARDGPEAFF.

This chain connects TRBV7-9 to TRBJ2-3; the match to TRBD2 covers 9 bases. Germline V gene lookup returns CDR1 SEHNR and CDR2 FQNEAQ (reference sequence). This CDR3 is 15 amino acids long. V gave up 6 bases and J gave up 4 bases; unmatched junction bases: 8. This CDR3 is CASRTAGGDADTQYF. CDR3 DNA: TGTGCCAGCAGGACTGCGGGGGGGGACGCAGATACGCAGTATTTT.

The chain uses TRBV20-1 and TRBJ1-1, with D possibly TRBD1 on 6 matching bases. V shed 3 bases and J shed 4 bases, with 21 bases lying between them. Germline loops: CDR1 DFQATT, CDR2 SNEGSKA (reference sequence). CDR3 length equals 16 residues. CDR3 protein: CSASGGWAGSGTEAFF. The CDR3 coding sequence is TGCAGTGCTAGTGGGGGCTGGGCGGGGTCTGGCACTGAAGCTTTCTTT.

This chain uses TRBV24-1 with TRBJ2-1; maybe TRBD2 (6 bases). Germline CDR1 KGHDR, CDR2 SFDVKD. V dropped 3 bases and J dropped 8 bases, with 13 bases sitting between them. The CDR3 totals 14 residues. The CDR3 protein is CATSDPRGTDEQFF. DNA of the CDR3: TGTGCCACCAGTGATCCTCGGGGGACGGATGAGCAGTTCTTC.

V usage is TRBV19 and J usage is TRBJ1-6; D is uncertain. Germline CDR1 is LNHDA and CDR2 is SQIVND (reference sequence). The CDR3 extends over 15 amino acids. V was cut by 7 bases and J by 4 bases, with 14 bases left in between. DNA of the CDR3: TGTGCCAGTAACGGCGGGTCCGGGTATAATTCACCCCTCCACTTT. Translation gives CASNGGSGYNSPLHF.

V is TRBV20-1 and J is TRBJ2-3, with TRBD2 identical over 13 bases. The CDR3 extends over 17 amino acids. Germline CDR1 reads DFQATT; CDR2 reads SNEGSKA (reference sequence). J gave up 3 bases and V 0 bases, and 6 bases lay outside the gene matches. The DNA for the CDR3 is TGCAGTGCTAGAGAGAGGACTAGCGGGGGAGAGACAGATACGCAGTATTTT. Its translation is CSARERTSGGETDTQYF.

V gene TRBV7-3 combines with J gene TRBJ2-3; D call uncertain. The germline V gene encodes CDR1 SGHTA and CDR2 FQGTGA. V shed 1 base and J shed 6 bases, with 8 bases lying between them. The CDR3 has 13 residues. The CDR3 sequence is CASSLNSWDTQYF. The CDR3 bases are TGTGCCAGCAGCTTAAATAGTTGGGATACGCAGTATTTT.

This clonotype was detected only a few times. The chain carries TRBV7-6 and TRBJ2-7; D gene ambiguous. Germline CDR1 SGHVS, CDR2 FNYEAQ. The CDR3 contains 15 residues. Trimming left V 1 base short and J 3 bases short, with 13 bases between. CDR3 DNA sequence: TGTGCCAGCAGCTTAGAGAGGACCGACCACTACGAGCAGTACTTC. Its protein product is CASSLERTDHYEQYF. The full variable domain, completed using reference TRBV7-6 and TRBJ2-7, is GAGVSQSPRYKVTKRGQDVALRCDPISGHVSLYWYRQALGQGPEFLTYFNYEAQQDKSGLPNDRFSAERPEGSISTLTIQRTEQRDSAMYRCASSLERTDHYEQYFGPGTRLTVT.

The chain couples TRBV2 to TRBJ1-1; D is ambiguous. The CDR3 totals 13 residues. Between the trimmed V and J ends, which lost 4 bases and 1 base, there was a span of 7 bases. The germline CDR1 and CDR2 sequences are SNHLY and FYNNEI. CDR3 amino acids: CASSGVGNTEAFF. The CDR3, as DNA: TGTGCCAGCAGTGGCGTTGGGAACACTGAAGCTTTCTTT.

This chain uses TRBV15 with TRBJ2-7; 7 bases agree with TRBD2. V lost 2 bases, J lost 0 bases, and 4 bases stayed unmatched. Germline V lookup: CDR1 LNHNV, CDR2 YYDKDF (reference sequence). The CDR3 sequence is 15 residues long. The CDR3 nucleotides are TGTGCCACCAGCAGAATTCGGGACTACTCCTACGAGCAGTACTTC. This sequence encodes CATSRIRDYSYEQYF. Using reference TRBV15 and TRBJ2-7 for the parts outside the CDR3, the full variable domain is DAMVIQNPRYQVTQFGKPVTLSCSQTLNHNVMYWYQQKSSQAPKLLFHYYDKDFNNEADTPDNFQSRRPNTSFCFLDIRSPGLGDTAMYLCATSRIRDYSYEQYFGPGTRLTVT.

The chain joins TRBV6-1 to TRBJ1-2; TRBD1 is a possible D gene (5 bases). V gave up 9 bases and J gave up 3 bases, with 23 bases separating them. Germline V gene data show CDR1 as MNHNS and CDR2 as SASEGT. This CDR3 is built from 16 residues. The CDR3 region is CASLRGSAGSYYGYTF. The CDR3 coding sequence is TGTGCCAGTCTACGGGGCAGCGCAGGTTCCTACTATGGCTACACCTTC.

The chain is built from TRBV7-9 and TRBJ1-5; D not resolved. The CDR3 has 13 residues. V was trimmed by 2 bases and J by 5 bases, leaving 7 bases between them. The germline gives CDR1 SEHNR, CDR2 FQNEAQ (reference sequence). The CDR3 sequence: CASSLFSDQPQHF. The CDR3, as DNA: TGTGCCAGCAGCTTATTCAGCGATCAGCCCCAGCATTTT. Looking up the rest from reference TRBV7-9 and TRBJ1-5 gives the full variable domain: DTGVSQNPRHKITKRGQNVTFRCDPISEHNRLYWYRQTLGQGPEFLTYFQNEAQLEKSRLLSDRFSAERPKGSFSTLEIQRTEQGDSAMYLCASSLFSDQPQHFGDGTRLSIL.

V gene TRBV7-9 combines with J gene TRBJ1-2, with D hard to call. Germline assignment: CDR1 SEHNR and CDR2 FQNEAQ (reference sequence). The CDR3 is 13 residues long. V was pared by 2 bases and J by 7 bases, with 11 bases between. This chain's CDR3 is CASSLRGRGGYTF. CDR3 DNA: TGTGCCAGCAGCTTAAGAGGCAGAGGTGGCTACACCTTC. The variable domain in full, with the rest retrieved from reference TRBV7-9 and TRBJ1-2, is DTGVSQNPRHKITKRGQNVTFRCDPISEHNRLYWYRQTLGQGPEFLTYFQNEAQLEKSRLLSDRFSAERPKGSFSTLEIQRTEQGDSAMYLCASSLRGRGGYTFGSGTRLTVV.

The rearrangement joins TRBV20-1 to TRBJ2-7; D tentatively reads TRBD1 or TRBD2 (5 bases each). The CDR3 spans 13 residues. The germline V gene encodes CDR1 DFQATT and CDR2 SNEGSKA (reference sequence). Trimming took off 1 base at V and 5 bases at J, with 12 bases between the two ends. The chain's CDR3 is CSARGGPLDEQYF. In DNA, the CDR3 is TGCAGTGCTAGAGGGGGACCCCTCGACGAGCAGTACTTC.

This chain joins TRBV7-9 and TRBJ2-1, with D maybe TRBD2 (6 bases). V lost 2 bases and J 13 bases, leaving 18 bases between the germline ends. From germline, CDR1 is SEHNR and CDR2 FQNEAQ (reference sequence). The CDR3 covers 14 residues. CDR3 amino acids: CASSLSMAGLNQFF. Here the CDR3 DNA reads TGTGCCAGCAGCTTAAGCATGGCGGGATTGAACCAGTTCTTC. Supplemented by reference TRBV7-9 and TRBJ2-1, the full variable domain reads DTGVSQNPRHKITKRGQNVTFRCDPISEHNRLYWYRQTLGQGPEFLTYFQNEAQLEKSRLLSDRFSAERPKGSFSTLEIQRTEQGDSAMYLCASSLSMAGLNQFFGPGTRLTVL.

The V call is TRBV20-1, the J call TRBJ2-3; D unresolved. Per germline, CDR1 DFQATT and CDR2 SNEGSKA (reference sequence). V lost 1 base, J lost 2 bases, and 10 bases lay in between. CDR3 length: 14 amino acids. CDR3 in DNA: TGCAGTGCTAGAGGGGGATCTTTCACAGATACGCAGTATTTT. It specifies CSARGGSFTDTQYF.

The CDR3 coding sequence is TGTGCCAGCAGCTTACGGGGGCTGGGCAATGAGCAGTTCTTC. This gives the protein CASSLRGLGNEQFF. This chain uses TRBV7-9 with TRBJ2-1; either TRBD1 or TRBD2 may fit D (6 bases each). Germline loops: CDR1 SEHNR, CDR2 FQNEAQ (reference sequence). Trimming left V 2 bases short and J 6 bases short, with 11 bases between. CDR3 length equals 14 residues.

The chain uses TRBV11-1 and TRBJ1-2; 7 bases match TRBD1. Germline V gene sequence: CDR1 SGHAT, CDR2 FQDESV (reference sequence). The CDR3 runs to 13 residues. V dropped 5 bases and J dropped 5; count of bases not matched to a gene: 5. The CDR3 here is CASSLGQLYGYTF. The CDR3 DNA is TGTGCCAGCAGCCTGGGACAGTTATATGGCTACACCTTC.

This chain joins TRBV20-1 and TRBJ2-7; D assignment may be TRBD1 or TRBD2 (5 bases each). Looked up from germline, CDR1 is DFQATT and CDR2 is SNEGSKA (reference sequence). Trimming left V 6 bases short and J 0 bases short, with 15 bases between. CDR3 length: 14 residues. The CDR3 reads CSARNRGSSYEQYF. The CDR3 DNA reads as TGCAGTGCCAGAAACCGGGGCAGCTCCTACGAGCAGTACTTC.